This T cell receptor beta chain came from a study of cytomegalovirus exposure and HLA in healthy donors. Findings and limits, study-wide: Later, an analysis showed that TCR beta chains associated with HLA were more clonally expanded than others that were equally common.

This clone was counted only a few times. What it recognizes is unknown. Amplification used 60 Vbeta primers and 13 Jbeta primers. TCRdb keeps only in-frame clones here, not all; method: immunoSEQ multiplex PCR. The sample lists 180,000 or so clones; under 85% were seen once. The clonotype comes from a human donor in good health. Sequencing input: PBMCs.

This CDR3 reads CASSAFSPGLPYNEQFF. The CDR3 DNA sequence: TGTGCCAGCAGCGCCTTTTCACCGGGACTACCCTACAATGAGCAGTTCTTC. The genes are TRBV9 and TRBJ2-1; 7 bases line up with TRBD2. The CDR3 is 17 residues long. Germline trimming cut 3 bases from V and 2 bases from J; bases unmatched to any gene: 11. The germline CDR1 and CDR2 sequences are SGDLS and YYNGEE. The variable domain in full, completed from reference TRBV9 and TRBJ2-1, reads DSGVTQTPKHLITATGQRVTLRCSPRSGDLSVYWYQQSLDQGLQFLIQYYNGEERAKGNILERFSAQQFPDLHSELNLSSLELGDSALYFCASSAFSPGLPYNEQFFGPGTRLTVL.